This entry features one T cell receptor beta chain sequence. The data are from a study of shared clonotypes between healthy human individuals. Method: immunoSEQ multiplex PCR; TCRdb's copy keeps in-frame clones and lacks some. The table includes about 510,000 clones, 75% to 85% detected once. All of the donors resided in Nashville, Tennessee, and each was a Caucasian adult. In germline, CDR1 is MNHNS, CDR2 SASEGT. The V gene end was trimmed by 6 bases and the J gene end by 4 bases; junction bases not matched to a gene: 5. CDR3 size: 14 residues. V usage is TRBV6-1 and J usage is TRBJ2-2; 7 bases are shared with TRBD1. Material: PBMCs. The receptor's source is a woman between 35 and 50 years old in good health. Some clones in this sample may be carry-over from other donors' samples. CDR3 DNA: TGTGCCAGCAGGAGGGGGCAAAGCACCGGGGAGCTGTTTTTT. Translated, it gives CASRRGQSTGELFF.